The 16 T cell receptor beta chains reported below all come from one sample, sequenced in a study of radiotherapy plus CTLA-4 blockade in lung cancer. The repertoire was sequenced with immunoSEQ multiplex PCR; TCRdb's copy has only in-frame clones and lacks some. This table holds just over 60,000 clones, 70% to 85% found once. This material consisted of peripheral blood, taken from a patient treated with radiotherapy plus ipilimumab. All receptors come from a human donor with non-small cell lung cancer who had a complete response to radiotherapy plus ipilimumab.

This clone has more than one count but fewer than ten. The chain recombines TRBV29-1 with TRBJ2-1, with D tentatively TRBD2 (6 bases). This CDR3 spans 12 amino acids. Trimming took off 6 bases at V and 3 bases at J, with 9 bases between the two ends. The V gene's germline CDR1 is SQVTM and CDR2 ANQGSEA. The CDR3 sequence: CSVGLIYNEQFF. For the CDR3, the DNA is TGCAGCGTCGGACTAATCTACAATGAGCAGTTCTTC.

This chain uses TRBV12-5 with TRBJ2-3, with D hard to call. This CDR3 has 14 residues. With 2 bases removed from V and 0 bases from J, the gap between germline ends came to 6 bases. Germline values: CDR1 LGHNT, CDR2 FRNRAP. The CDR3 loop reads CASGLKPSTDTQYF. For the CDR3, the DNA is TGTGCTAGTGGTTTGAAACCTAGCACAGATACGCAGTATTTT.

The genes are TRBV2 and TRBJ2-4; 9 nucleotides line up with TRBD1. V dropped 4 bases and J dropped 6; count of bases not matched to a gene: 13. CDR1 is SNHLY, CDR2 FYNNEI, per germline. This CDR3 has 17 amino acids. This chain's CDR3 is CASSATGGVLVGNIQYF. CDR3 nucleotide sequence: TGTGCCAGCAGTGCCACAGGGGGCGTATTAGTAGGAAACATTCAGTACTTC.

V gene TRBV4-1 combines with J gene TRBJ2-3; D gene uncertain. The CDR3 has 17 amino acids. Trimming took off 1 base at V and 1 base at J, with 15 bases between the two ends. CDR1 and CDR2 from the germline V gene are MGHRA and YSYEKL. CDR3 in DNA: TGCGCCAGCAGCCAAGGCGACTCCTTCTGGGGCACAGATACGCAGTATTTT. Translated, it gives CASSQGDSFWGTDTQYF.

The chain links TRBV10-3 to TRBJ1-5, with 9 bases fitting TRBD1. Looked up from germline, CDR1 is ENHRY and CDR2 is SYGVKD. V gave up 6 bases and J gave up 3 bases; unmatched junction bases: 6. The CDR3 sequence is 15 residues long. CDR3 region: CAIRPGTGFNQPQHF. As DNA, the CDR3 is TGTGCCATCAGGCCCGGGACAGGGTTCAATCAGCCCCAGCATTTT.

In its sample, this clone was seen a few times. The chain employs TRBV19 and TRBJ1-5; maybe TRBD1 (5 bases). CDR1 and CDR2 (germline): LNHDA, SQIVND (reference sequence). This CDR3 has 16 amino acids. V shed 1 base and J shed 2 bases, with 12 bases lying between them. The CDR3 DNA reads TGTGCCAGTAGTATAGGGGGGTTACGGCGCAATCAGCCCCAGCATTTT. As protein: CASSIGGLRRNQPQHF.

V usage is TRBV10-1 and J usage is TRBJ2-2; D remains unclear. V lost 4 bases to trimming and J lost 6 bases, with 18 bases between them. CDR3 length: 16 amino acids. Germline V gives CDR1 WNHNN, CDR2 SYGVQD (reference sequence). The CDR3: CASSVGPSGKAGELFF. Written as DNA, the CDR3 is TGCGCCAGCAGTGTGGGTCCGAGTGGTAAAGCCGGGGAGCTGTTTTTT.

V is TRBV10-1 and J is TRBJ2-1; D unresolved. CDR1 and CDR2 from the germline V gene are WNHNN and SYGVQD (reference sequence). Trimming pared 2 bases from V and 3 bases from J, leaving 5 bases between. The CDR3 extends over 13 amino acids. The CDR3 reads CASSERGYNEQFF. The CDR3 DNA reads TGCGCCAGCAGTGAGCGAGGCTACAATGAGCAGTTCTTC.

The rearrangement joins TRBV27 to TRBJ1-5; TRBD1 is a possible D gene (6 bases). This CDR3 has 17 residues. Germline-derived CDR1 and CDR2 are MNHEY and SMNVEV (reference sequence). The V gene lost 5 bases and the J gene lost 5 bases, with 22 bases spanning the gap. DNA of the CDR3: TGTGCCAGCAGTCCGTCCTCCGGGACAACTCGAGATCAGCCCCAGCATTTT. This gives the protein CASSPSSGTTRDQPQHF.

This clone was seen just once. The V and J genes are TRBV12-5 and TRBJ1-5; no reliable D call. The germline CDR1 and CDR2 sequences are LGHNT and FRNRAP. This CDR3 spans 15 amino acids. V lost 5 bases to trimming and J lost 5 bases, with 16 bases between them. CDR3 coding DNA: TGTGCTAGTGGTGCCCGGGGAACAAAACATCAGCCCCAGCATTTT. Translating gives CASGARGTKHQPQHF.

The chain carries TRBV6-1 and TRBJ2-5, with D perhaps TRBD2 (6 bases). This CDR3 spans 17 amino acids. Germline V gives CDR1 MNHNS, CDR2 SASEGT. Trimming shortened V by 2 bases and J by 4 bases, and 20 bases separated the two germline ends. The CDR3 DNA is TGTGCCAGCAGTGAATCGGTGGGGGGAAGACCTGCAGAGACCCAGTACTTC. It is translated as CASSESVGGRPAETQYF.

V and J are TRBV6-6 and TRBJ2-2, with D perhaps given as TRBD1 or TRBD2 (5 bases each). This CDR3 region has 16 residues. V lost 5 bases, J lost 3 bases, and 16 bases lay in between. The germline CDR1 and CDR2 sequences are MNHNY and SVGAGI (reference sequence). CDR3 protein: CASSPETEGYTGELFF. Written as DNA, the CDR3 is TGTGCCAGCAGTCCAGAGACAGAGGGGTACACCGGGGAGCTGTTTTTT.

This sequence joins TRBV6-1 and TRBJ2-7; TRBD1 agrees at 7 bases. Germline V gene lookup returns CDR1 MNHNS and CDR2 SASEGT. This CDR3 is built from 11 residues. The V gene end was trimmed by 8 bases and the J gene end by 3 bases; junction bases not matched to a gene: 1. The CDR3: CASYRGYEQYF. CDR3 in DNA: TGTGCCAGCTACAGGGGCTACGAGCAGTACTTC.

This chain joins TRBV30 and TRBJ1-2, with D uncertain. CDR1 is GTSNPN, CDR2 SVGIG, per germline (reference sequence). This CDR3 spans 12 amino acids. V was pared by 3 bases and J by 3 bases, with 8 bases between. The CDR3: CAWSRLDYGYTF. The DNA of the CDR3 is TGTGCCTGGAGCCGCCTAGACTATGGCTACACCTTC.

The J gene is TRBJ2-3, the V gene TRBV11-2; 12 bases map to TRBD2. Germline V gene sequence: CDR1 SGHAT, CDR2 FQNNGV. The CDR3 totals 16 residues. The ends lost 4 bases at V and 1 base at J; junction bases unmatched: 3. The CDR3 protein is CASSSLAGGGTDTQYF. The CDR3 bases are TGTGCCAGCAGCTCCCTAGCGGGGGGGGGCACAGATACGCAGTATTTT.

This sequence joins TRBV14 and TRBJ1-2, with D perhaps TRBD1 (6 bases). Germline V gives CDR1 SGHDN, CDR2 FVKESK. This CDR3 region has 16 residues. V gave up 4 bases and J gave up 6 bases, with 21 bases separating them. In DNA form, the CDR3 reads TGTGCCAGCAGCCTCAAGGTCGGGGACAAGGTTAATGGCTACACCTTC. This sequence encodes CASSLKVGDKVNGYTF.